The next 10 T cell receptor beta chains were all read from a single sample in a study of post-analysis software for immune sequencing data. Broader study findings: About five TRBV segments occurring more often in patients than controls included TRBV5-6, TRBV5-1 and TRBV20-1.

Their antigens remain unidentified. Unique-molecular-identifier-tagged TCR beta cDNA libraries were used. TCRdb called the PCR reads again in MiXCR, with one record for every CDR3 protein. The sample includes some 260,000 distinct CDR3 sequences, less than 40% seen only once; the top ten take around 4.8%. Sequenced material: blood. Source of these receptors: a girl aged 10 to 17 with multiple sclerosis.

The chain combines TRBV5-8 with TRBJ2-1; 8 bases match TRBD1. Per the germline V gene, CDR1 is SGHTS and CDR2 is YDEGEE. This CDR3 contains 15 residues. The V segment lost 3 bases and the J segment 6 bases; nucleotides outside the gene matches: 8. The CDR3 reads CASSSPRDRFNEQFF. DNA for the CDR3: TGTGCCAGCAGCTCCCCTCGGGACAGGTTCAATGAGCAGTTCTTC.

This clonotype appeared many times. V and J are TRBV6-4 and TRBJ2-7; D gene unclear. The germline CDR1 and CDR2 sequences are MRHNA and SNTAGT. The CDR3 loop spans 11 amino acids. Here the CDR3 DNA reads TGTGTCCCCAAGAAGGGCTACGAGCAGTACTTC. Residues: CVPKKGYEQYF.

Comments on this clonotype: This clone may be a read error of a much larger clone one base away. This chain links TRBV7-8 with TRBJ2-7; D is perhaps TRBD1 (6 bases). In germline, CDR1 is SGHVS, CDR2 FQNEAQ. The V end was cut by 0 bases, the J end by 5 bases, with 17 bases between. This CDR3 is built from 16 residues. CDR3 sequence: CASSLARAGVNHEQYF. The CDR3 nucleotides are TGTGCCAGCAGCTTAGCGAGGGCAGGGGTAAACCACGAGCAGTACTTC.

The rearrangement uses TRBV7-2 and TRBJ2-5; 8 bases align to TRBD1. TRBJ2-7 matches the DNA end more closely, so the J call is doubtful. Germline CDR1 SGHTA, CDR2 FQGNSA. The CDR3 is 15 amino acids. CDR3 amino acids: CASSPVGTGRYEQYF. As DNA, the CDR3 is TGTGCCAGCAGCCCGGTCGGGACAGGTCGGTACGAGCAGTACTTC.

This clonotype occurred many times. The CDR3 here is CASSRGDRQYF. The CDR3 DNA reads TGTGCCAGCAGCCGGGGGGACCGCCAGTACTTC. The chain combines TRBV7-2 with TRBJ2-5; 7 positions agree with TRBD2. Germline CDR1 and CDR2: SGHTA and FQGNSA. V dropped 5 bases and J dropped 10; count of bases not matched to a gene: 4. The CDR3 is made up of 11 amino acids.

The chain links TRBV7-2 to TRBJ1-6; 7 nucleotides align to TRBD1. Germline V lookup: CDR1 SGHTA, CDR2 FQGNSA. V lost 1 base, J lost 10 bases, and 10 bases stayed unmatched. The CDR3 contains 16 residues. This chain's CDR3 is CASSLVDLIRGSPLHF. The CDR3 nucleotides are TGTGCCAGCAGCTTAGTGGATCTTATCAGGGGGTCACCCCTCCACTTT.

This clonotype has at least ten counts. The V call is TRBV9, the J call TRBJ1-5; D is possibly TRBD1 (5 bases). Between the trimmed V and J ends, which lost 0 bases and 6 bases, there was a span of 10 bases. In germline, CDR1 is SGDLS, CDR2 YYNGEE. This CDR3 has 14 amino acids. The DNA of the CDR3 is TGTGCCAGCAGCGTAGCAGGGAACGGTCAGCCCCAGCATTTT. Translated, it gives CASSVAGNGQPQHF.

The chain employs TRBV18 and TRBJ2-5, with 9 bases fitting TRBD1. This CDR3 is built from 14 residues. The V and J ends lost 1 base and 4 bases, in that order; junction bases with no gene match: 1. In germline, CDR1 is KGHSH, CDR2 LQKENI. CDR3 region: CASSPQTGGETQYF. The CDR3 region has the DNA TGTGCCAGCTCACCACAGACAGGGGGAGAGACCCAGTACTTC.

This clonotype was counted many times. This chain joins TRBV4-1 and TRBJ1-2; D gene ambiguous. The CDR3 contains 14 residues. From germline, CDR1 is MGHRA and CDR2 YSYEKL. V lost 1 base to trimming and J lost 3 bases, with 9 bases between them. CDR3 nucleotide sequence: TGCGCCAGCAGCCAAGTCGTAGGAGACTATGGCTACACCTTC. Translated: CASSQVVGDYGYTF.

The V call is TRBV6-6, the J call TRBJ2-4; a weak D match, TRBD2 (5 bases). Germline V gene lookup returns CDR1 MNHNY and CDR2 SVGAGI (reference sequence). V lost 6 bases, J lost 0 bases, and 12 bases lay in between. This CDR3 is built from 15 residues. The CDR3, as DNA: TGTGCCAGCAGGGAGGAAGGTCTAGCCAAAAACATTCAGTACTTC. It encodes CASREEGLAKNIQYF.